The 6 T cell receptor beta chains below come from one sample, sequenced in a study of blood T cell repertoires in COVID-19. Only in-frame clones appear in the TCRdb table, and some are missing; sequencing was by immunoSEQ multiplex PCR. The sample consists of about 260,000 clones, about 85% of them appearing once. Sequenced input: peripheral blood. These TCRs come from a man aged 18 to 35 with active or convalescent COVID-19.

The chain recombines TRBV27 with TRBJ2-1; D might be TRBD2 (6 bases). Germline assignment: CDR1 MNHEY and CDR2 SMNVEV (reference sequence). This CDR3 comprises 12 residues. V lost 10 bases and J 7 bases, leaving 14 bases between the germline ends. The CDR3 region has the DNA TGTGCCACTCTCGGGGGTTCGAATGAGCAGTTCTTC. Amino acids: CATLGGSNEQFF.

This sequence joins TRBV2 and TRBJ1-4; 9 bases line up with TRBD1. The CDR3 loop spans 15 amino acids. V was clipped by 6 bases and J by 7 bases; unmatched bases: 9. Germline values: CDR1 SNHLY, CDR2 FYNNEI. As DNA, the CDR3 is TGTGCCAGCAGCGAGGGGGACAGGGATATTGAAAAACTGTTTTTT. The encoded protein is CASSEGDRDIEKLFF.

This clone has just one count. The same CDR3 can be traced to other DNA sequences in this sample. CDR3 nucleotide sequence: TGTGCCAGCAGTCGCGGGTCGTACGAGCAGTACTTC. Translated, it gives CASSRGSYEQYF. V gene TRBV12-3 or TRBV12-4 combines with J gene TRBJ2-7; D possibly corresponds to TRBD2 (5 bases). The CDR3 covers 12 residues. Trimming cost V 5 bases and J 4 bases, with 9 bases left between them.

The CDR3 loop is CASSGSGGLDTQYF. The CDR3 nucleotides are TGTGCCAGCAGCGGTAGCGGGGGGCTGGATACGCAGTATTTT. This chain links TRBV7-3 with TRBJ2-3; the match to TRBD2 covers 10 bases. The CDR3 is 14 residues long. Looked up from germline, CDR1 is SGHTA and CDR2 is FQGTGA. Germline trimming cut 5 bases from V and 6 bases from J; bases unmatched to any gene: 5.

About this clone: Within the sample, other DNA sequences also encode this same CDR3. In DNA form, the CDR3 reads TGCGCCAGCAGCCAAGAAATGCGGACTGAAGCTTTCTTT. Translated: CASSQEMRTEAFF. This rearrangement joins TRBV4-3 to TRBJ1-1; D is unresolved. The CDR3 consists of 13 residues. The V gene's germline CDR1 is LGHNA and CDR2 YSLEER. V was trimmed by 0 bases and J by 5 bases, leaving 7 bases between them.

This clone turned up a few times. The chain carries TRBV6-4 and TRBJ2-7; D is possibly TRBD2 (5 bases). The germline V and J ends were trimmed by 0 bases and 3 bases, with 6 bases remaining between them. Per the germline V gene, CDR1 is MRHNA and CDR2 is SNTAGT. There are 13 residues in the CDR3. In nucleotides, the CDR3 is TGTGCCAGCAGTGACTCCGGGGACTACGAGCAGTACTTC. Translating gives CASSDSGDYEQYF.